This entry is about one T cell receptor beta chain. The target antigen is unknown. This specimen comes from a study of T cell responses to AZD1222 COVID-19 vaccine. Trimming removed 2 bases from V and 11 bases from J, with 15 bases in between. CDR1 is SQVTM, CDR2 ANQGSEA, per germline. The CDR3 is made up of 12 amino acids. Study-wide results and limits: Most donors were white British and more were female, and clonal diversity was possibly underestimated. Across spike, vaccine-associated CD4 TCRs were found, dominant at 160-218 and 743-854.

TCRdb's copy holds only in-frame clones and misses some; the assay was immunoSEQ multiplex PCR. The sample lists some 80,000 clones, 70% to 90% occurring once. The source is an adult who received the MenACWY meningococcal vaccine as a control. V usage is TRBV29-1 and J usage is TRBJ1-1, with D uncertain. The source was peripheral blood, collected 28 days after the second dose of the MenACWY control vaccine. CDR3: CSVENGGAGAFF. The CDR3 nucleotides read TGCAGCGTTGAAAATGGTGGCGCGGGGGCTTTCTTT.